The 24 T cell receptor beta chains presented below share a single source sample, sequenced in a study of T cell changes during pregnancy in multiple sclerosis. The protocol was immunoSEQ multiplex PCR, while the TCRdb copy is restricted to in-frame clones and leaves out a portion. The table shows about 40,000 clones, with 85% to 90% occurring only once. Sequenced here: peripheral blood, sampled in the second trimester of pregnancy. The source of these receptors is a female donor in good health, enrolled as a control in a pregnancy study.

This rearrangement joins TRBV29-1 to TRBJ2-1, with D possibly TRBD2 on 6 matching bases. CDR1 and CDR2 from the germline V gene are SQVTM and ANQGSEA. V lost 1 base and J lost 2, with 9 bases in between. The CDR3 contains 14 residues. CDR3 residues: CSVEGLATYNEQFF. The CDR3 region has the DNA TGCAGCGTTGAAGGGCTAGCGACCTACAATGAGCAGTTCTTC.

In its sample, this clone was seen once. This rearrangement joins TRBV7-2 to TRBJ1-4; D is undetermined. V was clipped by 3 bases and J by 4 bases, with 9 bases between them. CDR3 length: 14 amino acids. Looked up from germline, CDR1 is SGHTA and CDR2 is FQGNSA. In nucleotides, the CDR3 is TGTGCCAGCAGCTTCGGGTCTCTTAATGAAAAACTGTTTTTT. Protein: CASSFGSLNEKLFF.

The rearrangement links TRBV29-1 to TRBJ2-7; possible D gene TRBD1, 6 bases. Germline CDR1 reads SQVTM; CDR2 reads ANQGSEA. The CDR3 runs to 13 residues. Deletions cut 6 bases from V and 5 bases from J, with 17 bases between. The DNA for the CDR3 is TGCAGCGTCGCCGTCAACCCAGGGGACGAGCAGTACTTC. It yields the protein CSVAVNPGDEQYF.

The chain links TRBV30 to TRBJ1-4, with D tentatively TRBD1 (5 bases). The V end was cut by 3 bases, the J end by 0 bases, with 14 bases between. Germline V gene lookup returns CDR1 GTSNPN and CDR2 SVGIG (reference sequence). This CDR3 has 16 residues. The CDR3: CAWRWGGLATNEKLFF. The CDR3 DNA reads TGTGCCTGGAGGTGGGGGGGACTGGCAACTAATGAAAAACTGTTTTTT. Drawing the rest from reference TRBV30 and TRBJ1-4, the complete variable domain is SQTIHQWPATLVQPVGSPLSLECTVEGTSNPNLYWYRQAAGRGLQLLFYSVGIGQISSEVPQNLSASRPQDRQFILSSKKLLLSDSGFYLCAWRWGGLATNEKLFFGSGTQLSVL.

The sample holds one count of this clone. CDR3 DNA: TGTGCCAGCAGCTTGGACGGAAGGGGGGAAAAACTGTTTTTT. This gives the protein CASSLDGRGEKLFF. The chain employs TRBV5-6 and TRBJ1-4, with D possibly matching TRBD1 (6 bases). CDR1 and CDR2 (germline): SGHDT, YYEEEE. The CDR3 has 14 residues. The V end was cut by 0 bases, the J end by 8 bases, with 11 bases between.

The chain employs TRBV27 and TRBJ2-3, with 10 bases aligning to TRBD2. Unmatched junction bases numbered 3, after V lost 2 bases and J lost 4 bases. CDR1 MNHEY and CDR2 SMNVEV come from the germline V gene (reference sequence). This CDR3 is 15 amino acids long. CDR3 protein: CASSLGTSDADTQYF. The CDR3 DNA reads TGTGCCAGCAGTTTAGGGACTAGCGACGCAGATACGCAGTATTTT.

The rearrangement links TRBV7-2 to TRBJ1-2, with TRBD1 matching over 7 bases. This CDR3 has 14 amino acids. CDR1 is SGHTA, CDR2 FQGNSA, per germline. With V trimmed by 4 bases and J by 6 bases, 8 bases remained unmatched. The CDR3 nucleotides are TGTGCCAGCAGCTCACGACAGGGCGACGATGGCTACACCTTC. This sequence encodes CASSSRQGDDGYTF. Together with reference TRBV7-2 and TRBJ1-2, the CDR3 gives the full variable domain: GAGVSQSPSNKVTEKGKDVELRCDPISGHTALYWYRQSLGQGLEFLIYFQGNSAPDKSGLPSDRFSAERTGGSVSTLTIQRTQQEDSAVYLCASSSRQGDDGYTFGSGTRLTVV.

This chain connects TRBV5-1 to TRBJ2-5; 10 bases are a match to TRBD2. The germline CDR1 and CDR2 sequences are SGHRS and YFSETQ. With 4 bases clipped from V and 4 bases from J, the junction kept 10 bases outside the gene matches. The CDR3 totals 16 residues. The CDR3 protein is CASSPEGTSVGETQYF. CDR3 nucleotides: TGCGCCAGCAGCCCAGAAGGGACTAGCGTGGGAGAGACCCAGTACTTC.

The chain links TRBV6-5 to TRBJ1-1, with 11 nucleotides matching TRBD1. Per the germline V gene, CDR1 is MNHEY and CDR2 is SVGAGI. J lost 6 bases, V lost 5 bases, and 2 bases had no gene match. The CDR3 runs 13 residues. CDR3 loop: CASSGQGASEAFF. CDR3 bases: TGTGCCAGCAGTGGACAGGGGGCTTCTGAAGCTTTCTTT.

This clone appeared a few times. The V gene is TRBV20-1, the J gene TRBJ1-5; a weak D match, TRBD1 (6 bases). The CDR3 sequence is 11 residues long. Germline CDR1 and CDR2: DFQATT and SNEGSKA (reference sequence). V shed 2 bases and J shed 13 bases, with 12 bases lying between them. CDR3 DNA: TGCAGTGCTAGAATCTATGGACAGCAGCATTTT. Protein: CSARIYGQQHF.

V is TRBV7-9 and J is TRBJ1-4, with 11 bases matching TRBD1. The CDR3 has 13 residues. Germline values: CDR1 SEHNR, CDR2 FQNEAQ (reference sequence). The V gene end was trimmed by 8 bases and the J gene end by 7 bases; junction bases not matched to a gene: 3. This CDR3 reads CASGGQGGEKLFF. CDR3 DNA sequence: TGTGCCAGCGGGGGACAGGGGGGTGAAAAACTGTTTTTT.

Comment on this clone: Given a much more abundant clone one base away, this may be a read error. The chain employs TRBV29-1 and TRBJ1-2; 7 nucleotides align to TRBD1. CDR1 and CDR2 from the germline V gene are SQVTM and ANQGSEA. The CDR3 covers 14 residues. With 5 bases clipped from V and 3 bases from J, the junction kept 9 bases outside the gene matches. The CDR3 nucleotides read TGCAGCGTTATTTTGACAGGGCGAGACTATGGCTACACCTTC. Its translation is CSVILTGRDYGYTF.

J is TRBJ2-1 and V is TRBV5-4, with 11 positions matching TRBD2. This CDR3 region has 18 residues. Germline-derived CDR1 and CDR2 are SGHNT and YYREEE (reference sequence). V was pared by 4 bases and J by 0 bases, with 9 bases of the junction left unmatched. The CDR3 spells CASSRSLAGAVSYNEQFF. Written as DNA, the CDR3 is TGTGCCAGCAGCCGGTCACTAGCGGGAGCGGTCTCCTACAATGAGCAGTTCTTC.

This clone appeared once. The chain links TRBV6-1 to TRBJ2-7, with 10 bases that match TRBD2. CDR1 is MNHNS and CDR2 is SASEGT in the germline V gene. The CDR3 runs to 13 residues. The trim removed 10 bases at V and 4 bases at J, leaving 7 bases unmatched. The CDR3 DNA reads TGTGCCACCTCACTAGCGGGAAGATACGAGCAGTACTTC. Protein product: CATSLAGRYEQYF.

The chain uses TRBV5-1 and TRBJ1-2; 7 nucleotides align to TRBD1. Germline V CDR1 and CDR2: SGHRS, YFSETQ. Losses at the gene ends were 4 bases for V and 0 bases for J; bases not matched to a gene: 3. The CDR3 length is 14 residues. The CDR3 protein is CASSRTGANYGYTF. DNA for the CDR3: TGCGCCAGCAGCAGAACAGGGGCTAACTATGGCTACACCTTC.

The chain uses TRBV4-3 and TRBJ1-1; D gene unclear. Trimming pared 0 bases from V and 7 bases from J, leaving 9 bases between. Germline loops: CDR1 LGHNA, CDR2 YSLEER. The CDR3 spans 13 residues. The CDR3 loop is CASSQEIEFEAFF. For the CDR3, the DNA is TGCGCCAGCAGCCAAGAGATTGAGTTTGAAGCTTTCTTT.

In DNA, the CDR3 is TGTGCCAGCAGCTTAGATGTCGTGGAGGGACATCAGCCCCAGCATTTT. It codes for CASSLDVVEGHQPQHF. The V gene is TRBV7-2, the J gene TRBJ1-5; D is perhaps TRBD1 (5 bases). There are 16 residues in the CDR3. Trimming shortened V by 1 base and J by 5 bases, and 15 bases separated the two germline ends. The germline CDR1 and CDR2 sequences are SGHTA and FQGNSA.

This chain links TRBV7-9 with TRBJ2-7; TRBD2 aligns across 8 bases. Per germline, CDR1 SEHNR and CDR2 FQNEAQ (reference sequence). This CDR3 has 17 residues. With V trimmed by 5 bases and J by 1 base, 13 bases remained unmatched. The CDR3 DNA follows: TGTGCCAGCAGCCGCGGGGGGTCTAGCGAACATTCCTACGAGCAGTACTTC. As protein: CASSRGGSSEHSYEQYF.

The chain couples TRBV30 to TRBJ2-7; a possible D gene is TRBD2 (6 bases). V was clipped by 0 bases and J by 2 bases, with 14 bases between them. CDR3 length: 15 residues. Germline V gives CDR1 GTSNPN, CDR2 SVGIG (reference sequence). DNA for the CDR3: TGTGCCTGGAGTGTACTAGCCAGGGCTCCCTACGAGCAGTACTTC. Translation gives CAWSVLARAPYEQYF.

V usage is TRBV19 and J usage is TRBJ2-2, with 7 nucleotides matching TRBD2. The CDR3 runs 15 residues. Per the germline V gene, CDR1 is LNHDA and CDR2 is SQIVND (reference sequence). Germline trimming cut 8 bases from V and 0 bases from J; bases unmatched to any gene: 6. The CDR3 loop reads CASRSAGTNTGELFF. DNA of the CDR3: TGTGCCAGTCGTTCAGCGGGGACGAACACCGGGGAGCTGTTTTTT.

Here the CDR3 DNA reads TGTGCCAGTAGTATGAGGGAAAACACTGAAGCTTTCTTT. This sequence encodes CASSMRENTEAFF. The rearrangement uses TRBV19 and TRBJ1-1; D uncertain. CDR1 and CDR2 (germline): LNHDA, SQIVND (reference sequence). CDR3 length: 13 residues. Trimming removed 3 bases from V and 2 bases from J, with 7 bases in between.

This CDR3 reads CASSQDMGSGETQYF. The DNA of the CDR3 is TGCGCCAGCAGCCAAGATATGGGCTCAGGGGAGACCCAGTACTTC. This rearrangement joins TRBV4-3 to TRBJ2-5; D perhaps matches TRBD1 (5 bases). V was pared by 0 bases and J by 5 bases, with 13 bases between. CDR1 and CDR2 from the germline V gene are LGHNA and YSLEER. This CDR3 spans 15 amino acids.

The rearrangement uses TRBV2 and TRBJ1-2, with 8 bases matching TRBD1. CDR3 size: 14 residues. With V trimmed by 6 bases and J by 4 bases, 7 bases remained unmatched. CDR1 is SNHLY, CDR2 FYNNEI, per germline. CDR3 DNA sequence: TGTGCCAGCAGGGACCCAGGGGGCTCCTATGGCTACACCTTC. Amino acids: CASRDPGGSYGYTF. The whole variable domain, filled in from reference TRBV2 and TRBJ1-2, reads EPEVTQTPSHQVTQMGQEVILRCVPISNHLYFYWYRQILGQKVEFLVSFYNNEISEKSEIFDDQFSVERPDGSNFTLKIRSTKLEDSAMYFCASRDPGGSYGYTFGSGTRLTVV.

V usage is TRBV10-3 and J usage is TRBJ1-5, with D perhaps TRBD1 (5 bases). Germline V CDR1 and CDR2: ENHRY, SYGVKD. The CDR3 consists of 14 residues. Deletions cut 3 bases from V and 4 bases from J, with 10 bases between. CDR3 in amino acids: CAISENGANQPQHF. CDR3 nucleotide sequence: TGTGCCATCAGTGAAAATGGGGCTAATCAGCCCCAGCATTTT.